Listed here are 30 T cell receptor beta chains from one sample, sequenced in a study of T cells after yellow fever vaccination. TCRdb processed the 5' RACE reads anew with MiXCR; each CDR3 protein has one entry. Here the sample spans a few hundred thousand distinct CDR3 sequences, 6.7% being singletons. The input for sequencing was CD4+ T cells sorted from PBMCs, taken on the day of the yellow fever booster vaccination. These receptors originate from a man aged 30-40 years who received the YFV17D yellow fever vaccine.

This clonotype was detected many times. The chain links TRBV11-2 to TRBJ2-3; 8 bases align to TRBD2. Trimming took 6 bases from V and 6 from J; bases not matched to a gene: 8. This CDR3 has 14 amino acids. Germline lookup yields CDR1 SGHAT and CDR2 FQNNGV. The CDR3 here is CASSQRGKSDTQYF. In nucleotides, the CDR3 is TGTGCCAGCAGTCAGCGGGGGAAGAGCGATACGCAGTATTTT. Based on the CDR3 plus reference TRBV11-2 and TRBJ2-3, the full variable domain is EAGVAQSPRYKIIEKRQSVAFWCNPISGHATLYWYQQILGQGPKLLIQFQNNGVVDDSQLPKDRFSAERLKGVDSTLKIQPAKLEDSAVYLCASSQRGKSDTQYFGPGTRLTVL.

The table lists this clonotype with many counts. The chain carries TRBV18 and TRBJ2-3; D unresolved. CDR1 KGHSH and CDR2 LQKENI come from the germline V gene. The CDR3 runs to 14 residues. Between the trimmed V and J ends, which lost 2 bases and 0 bases, there was a span of 6 bases. CDR3 DNA sequence: TGTGCCAGCTCACCAAAGACTAGCACAGATACGCAGTATTTT. It specifies CASSPKTSTDTQYF. The full variable domain, rest sourced from reference TRBV18 and TRBJ2-3, is NAGVMQNPRHLVRRRGQEARLRCSPMKGHSHVYWYRQLPEEGLKFMVYLQKENIIDESGMPKERFSAEFPKEGPSILRIQQVVRGDSAAYFCASSPKTSTDTQYFGPGTRLTVL.

This clonotype was detected a few times. V and J are TRBV4-3 and TRBJ2-5; maybe TRBD1 (5 bases). The CDR3 has 15 residues. Per the germline V gene, CDR1 is LGHNA and CDR2 is YSLEER. The V and J ends lost 4 bases and 5 bases respectively, with 17 bases between them. CDR3 in amino acids: CASSPNLDSLETQYF. In nucleotides, the CDR3 is TGCGCCAGCAGCCCTAATCTCGACAGCCTTGAGACCCAGTACTTC.

This clonotype has at least ten counts. The chain joins TRBV20-1 to TRBJ2-7; possibly TRBD1 for D (5 bases). Trimming took off 5 bases at V and 1 base at J, with 15 bases between the two ends. This CDR3 is built from 14 residues. Germline V gene sequence: CDR1 DFQATT, CDR2 SNEGSKA (reference sequence). CDR3 nucleotide sequence: TGCAGTGCTCTTCGGCAGGGCGGTTCCTACGAGCAGTACTTC. It encodes CSALRQGGSYEQYF.

This clonotype was recorded a few times. The chain joins TRBV19 to TRBJ2-1; D remains unclear. V was trimmed by 7 bases and J by 5 bases, leaving 9 bases between them. There are 12 residues in the CDR3. Germline CDR1 is LNHDA and CDR2 is SQIVND (reference sequence). For the CDR3, the DNA is TGTGCCAGTATTTCAGACAACAATGAGCAGTTCTTC. Its translation: CASISDNNEQFF.

On this clonotype itself: Since a much larger clone is just one base distant, this may be a read error. The chain employs TRBV5-5 and TRBJ2-1, with TRBD2 as a possible D gene (5 bases). CDR1 and CDR2 (germline): SGHKS, YYEKEE (reference sequence). CDR3 length equals 15 residues. CDR3 sequence reads: CSSSLGGRVYNEQFF. CDR3 DNA: TGTTCCAGCTCCCTAGGCGGGCGGGTCTACAATGAGCAGTTCTTC. Using reference TRBV5-5 and TRBJ2-1 for the parts outside the CDR3, the full variable domain is DAGVTQSPTHLIKTRGQQVTLRCSPISGHKSVSWYQQVLGQGPQFIFQYYEKEERGRGNFPDRFSARQFPNYSSELNVNALLLGDSALYLCSSSLGGRVYNEQFFGPGTRLTVL.

This chain connects TRBV5-1 to TRBJ2-5; 9 nucleotides agree with TRBD1. The CDR3 loop spans 15 amino acids. V trimming: 1 base; J trimming: 5 bases; junction bases outside the gene matches: 6. Germline lookup yields CDR1 SGHRS and CDR2 YFSETQ. The CDR3 sequence is CASSLTGGVRETQYF. For the CDR3, the DNA is TGCGCCAGCAGCTTGACAGGGGGCGTTAGGGAGACCCAGTACTTC.

This clonotype showed up many times. The genes are TRBV20-1 and TRBJ2-7, with TRBD1 as a possible D gene (6 bases). Trimming shortened V by 0 bases and J by 3 bases, and 18 bases separated the two germline ends. The CDR3 is 16 amino acids. Germline V gene sequence: CDR1 DFQATT, CDR2 SNEGSKA (reference sequence). The CDR3 loop is CSARDYRAGVGYEQYF. The DNA for the CDR3 is TGCAGTGCTAGAGATTATAGGGCAGGGGTCGGCTACGAGCAGTACTTC.

This clonotype was detected many times. This chain links TRBV29-1 with TRBJ2-3; 9 bases align to TRBD1. This CDR3 comprises 14 residues. Trimming removed 4 bases from V and 2 bases from J; junction bases left unmatched: 4. CDR1 and CDR2 (germline): SQVTM, ANQGSEA. The CDR3 reads CSVGDRANTDTQYF. In nucleotides, the CDR3 is TGCAGCGTTGGGGACAGGGCGAACACAGATACGCAGTATTTT.

The rearrangement joins TRBV5-1 to TRBJ2-3; D gene uncertain. The CDR3 is made up of 15 amino acids. V was pared by 4 bases and J by 2 bases, with 14 bases between. The germline gives CDR1 SGHRS, CDR2 YFSETQ. CDR3 residues: CASSQVALSTDTQYF. The CDR3 nucleotides read TGCGCCAGCAGCCAGGTGGCGTTGTCCACAGATACGCAGTATTTT.

This clonotype was detected ten times or more. J is TRBJ2-1 and V is TRBV5-6, with 11 bases that match TRBD2. With V trimmed by 1 base and J by 7 bases, 4 bases remained unmatched. Germline loops: CDR1 SGHDT, CDR2 YYEEEE. CDR3 length equals 15 residues. The CDR3 is CASSLKLAGVNEQFF. The CDR3, as DNA: TGTGCCAGCAGCTTGAAACTAGCGGGAGTGAATGAGCAGTTCTTC.

There are many counts of this clonotype. The chain joins TRBV7-2 to TRBJ2-4, with D possibly TRBD1 on 6 matching bases. The CDR3 is 16 residues long. The germline V gene has CDR1 SGHTA and CDR2 FQGNSA. V lost 3 bases, J lost 0 bases, and 12 bases lay in between. CDR3 in amino acids: CASSFPGVIAKNIQYF. CDR3 bases: TGTGCCAGCAGCTTTCCAGGGGTTATAGCCAAAAACATTCAGTACTTC.

This clonotype was detected many times. The rearrangement links TRBV3-1 to TRBJ2-3, with D possibly being TRBD2 (6 bases). The germline V and J ends were trimmed by 1 base and 4 bases, with 9 bases remaining between them. Germline V lookup: CDR1 LGHDT, CDR2 YNNKEL (reference sequence). This CDR3 has 14 amino acids. This chain's CDR3 is CASSQAGDADTQYF. The CDR3 region has the DNA TGTGCCAGCAGCCAAGCGGGAGATGCAGATACGCAGTATTTT.

This clonotype was found a few times. The chain links TRBV6-2 or TRBV6-3 to TRBJ2-2; D gene uncertain. The V gene's germline CDR1 is MNHEY and CDR2 SVGEGT. Trimming removed 6 bases at V and 4 bases at J, with 18 bases between. The CDR3 consists of 16 residues. CDR3 coding DNA: TGTGCCAGCAGCCCACGGCTTCCCTCCTCCACCGGGGAGCTGTTTTTT. It is translated as CASSPRLPSSTGELFF.

Many counts were recorded for this clonotype. J is TRBJ2-5 and V is TRBV15; unclear D gene. The CDR3 is 16 amino acids. Trimming shortened V by 8 bases and J by 2 bases, and 21 bases separated the two germline ends. The germline gives CDR1 LNHNV, CDR2 YYDKDF (reference sequence). In DNA form, the CDR3 reads TGTGCCACCCCGTTGGGTCGGACCGTGGTTCAAGAGACCCAGTACTTC. Amino acids: CATPLGRTVVQETQYF.

This clonotype was seen many times. The chain uses TRBV18 and TRBJ2-7, with TRBD2 as a possible D gene (6 bases). Germline V CDR1 and CDR2: KGHSH, LQKENI. V lost 3 bases and J lost 7, with 10 bases in between. The CDR3 consists of 12 residues. CDR3 sequence reads: CASSPSGGEQYF. The CDR3 DNA reads as TGTGCCAGCTCACCCTCTGGGGGGGAGCAGTACTTC.

This clonotype was found a few times. The chain has TRBV2 and TRBJ2-7, with a weak D call TRBD1 (5 bases). The CDR3 sequence is 13 residues long. The germline V gene has CDR1 SNHLY and CDR2 FYNNEI. The V end lost 3 bases, the J end lost 4 bases, and 10 bases lay between the germline ends. The CDR3 reads CASSDGAPYEQYF. CDR3 coding DNA: TGTGCCAGCAGTGATGGGGCCCCATACGAGCAGTACTTC.

This clonotype was observed at least ten times. The V and J genes are TRBV18 and TRBJ2-1; D is undetermined. The V and J ends lost 5 bases and 3 bases respectively, with 8 bases between them. The germline V gene encodes CDR1 KGHSH and CDR2 LQKENI. There are 13 residues in the CDR3. CDR3 nucleotide sequence: TGTGCCAGCTCATTGTCAGTCTACAATGAGCAGTTCTTC. This encodes CASSLSVYNEQFF.

This clonotype was recorded a few times. This rearrangement joins TRBV20-1 to TRBJ2-5; 9 bases align to TRBD2. This CDR3 is built from 13 residues. Trimming cost V 5 bases and J 5 bases; bases outside gene matches: 6. In germline, CDR1 is DFQATT, CDR2 SNEGSKA (reference sequence). The CDR3 sequence is CSARTSGRETQYF. The CDR3 nucleotides read TGCAGTGCTCGTACTAGCGGGCGGGAGACCCAGTACTTC.

V gene TRBV2 combines with J gene TRBJ2-1, with TRBD2 matching 8 bases. V shed 4 bases and J 15 bases; nucleotides not matched to a gene: 5. The CDR3 covers 11 residues. Germline V gene sequence: CDR1 SNHLY, CDR2 FYNNEI. The CDR3 protein is CASSASRGGFF. For the CDR3, the DNA is TGTGCCAGCAGTGCCAGCCGGGGGGGGTTCTTC.

About this clonotype itself: This may stem from a read error, because a much larger clone lies one nucleotide away. This chain links TRBV7-6 with TRBJ2-5, with D perhaps matching TRBD1 (6 bases). There are 15 residues in the CDR3. V lost 4 bases to trimming and J lost 5 bases, with 17 bases between them. Germline CDR1 SGHVS, CDR2 FNYEAQ. The CDR3 DNA sequence: TGTGCCAGCAGCTCCAACAGGGTTCCCTTCGAGACCCAGTACTTC. The encoded protein is CASSSNRVPFETQYF.

This clonotype has at least ten counts. Here the CDR3 reads CSARGSSGSTSYEQYF. CDR3 DNA: TGCAGTGCTAGAGGTAGTAGCGGGAGTACCTCCTACGAGCAGTACTTC. The genes are TRBV20-1 and TRBJ2-7, with 9 bases that match TRBD2. After removal of 1 base from V and 0 bases from J, the junction contained 7 bases not matched to a gene. CDR3 length: 16 amino acids. Germline CDR1 reads DFQATT; CDR2 reads SNEGSKA (reference sequence).

This clonotype was picked up many times. This chain connects TRBV28 to TRBJ2-2; tentative D call: TRBD1 (6 bases). V was shortened by 7 bases and J by 7 bases, with 16 bases between the two germline ends. Per germline, CDR1 MDHEN and CDR2 SYDVKM. This CDR3 spans 14 amino acids. CDR3 in DNA: TGTGCCAGCACCTTCGACAGGCGATACGGGGAGCTGTTTTTT. It translates to CASTFDRRYGELFF.

J is TRBJ2-7 and V is TRBV4-3, with D unclear. Germline CDR1 is LGHNA and CDR2 is YSLEER. Trimming stripped 3 bases from V and 0 bases from J, with 15 bases between. This CDR3 is 16 amino acids long. The CDR3 nucleotides read TGCGCCAGCAGCCAGGAGCTATGGGGTAGCTCCTACGAGCAGTACTTC. It encodes CASSQELWGSSYEQYF.

This clonotype was found many times. The CDR3 DNA is TGCGCCAGCAGCTTGAGGGGCCCAAACAATGAGCAGTTCTTC. Translation: CASSLRGPNNEQFF. The chain couples TRBV5-1 to TRBJ2-1, with a possible D match to TRBD1 (5 bases). Trimming removed 1 base at V and 5 bases at J, with 10 bases between. This CDR3 is 14 amino acids long. Germline V gene lookup returns CDR1 SGHRS and CDR2 YFSETQ.

With respect to this clonotype: Just one base apart from a much larger clone, this may be a read error. The V call is TRBV7-2, the J call TRBJ2-2; 11 bases match TRBD2. CDR3 size: 15 residues. Germline-derived CDR1 and CDR2 are SGHTA and FQGNSA. The DNA for the CDR3 is TGTGCCAGCAGCCAAACTAGCGGGAGCACCGGGCAGCTGTTTTTT. It encodes CASSQTSGSTGQLFF. Combining the CDR3 with reference TRBV7-2 and TRBJ2-2 gives the whole variable domain GAGVSQSPSNKVTEKGKDVELRCDPISGHTALYWYRQSLGQGLEFLIYFQGNSAPDKSGLPSDRFSAERTGGSVSTLTIQRTQQEDSAVYLCASSQTSGSTGQLFFGEGSRLTVL.

This clonotype has only a few counts. This rearrangement joins TRBV11-2 to TRBJ2-7; 7 positions agree with TRBD1. With 5 bases clipped from V and 4 bases from J, the junction kept 11 bases outside the gene matches. The V gene's germline CDR1 is SGHAT and CDR2 FQNNGV. The CDR3 consists of 15 residues. The CDR3: CASSPLGQPTYEQYF. In nucleotides, the CDR3 is TGTGCCAGCAGCCCCTTGGGACAGCCGACTTACGAGCAGTACTTC.

This clonotype was detected a few times. The chain has TRBV5-5 and TRBJ2-2; weak D call: TRBD1 (6 bases). Germline V CDR1 and CDR2: SGHKS, YYEKEE (reference sequence). Trimming stripped 2 bases from V and 4 bases from J, with 15 bases between. This CDR3 comprises 16 residues. The CDR3 sequence is CASSFITTGRTGELFF. In nucleotides, the CDR3 is TGTGCCAGCAGCTTTATTACGACAGGCCGCACCGGGGAGCTGTTTTTT.

The chain joins TRBV14 to TRBJ2-3; possible D gene TRBD2, 5 bases. Germline CDR1 reads SGHDN; CDR2 reads FVKESK. There are 13 residues in the CDR3. The V end lost 7 bases, the J end lost 1 base, and 9 bases lay between the germline ends. CDR3 sequence (DNA): TGTGCCAGCAAGGACGGGGGCACAGATACGCAGTATTTT. Translation gives CASKDGGTDTQYF.

The chain joins TRBV25-1 to TRBJ1-6, with D tentatively TRBD1 (6 bases). The CDR3 spans 13 residues. Germline lookup yields CDR1 MGHDK and CDR2 SYGVNS. The V end lost 3 bases, the J end lost 13 bases, and 13 bases lay between the germline ends. CDR3 loop: CASSDHQGFPLHF. CDR3 DNA sequence: TGTGCCAGCAGTGACCACCAGGGGTTCCCCCTCCACTTT.